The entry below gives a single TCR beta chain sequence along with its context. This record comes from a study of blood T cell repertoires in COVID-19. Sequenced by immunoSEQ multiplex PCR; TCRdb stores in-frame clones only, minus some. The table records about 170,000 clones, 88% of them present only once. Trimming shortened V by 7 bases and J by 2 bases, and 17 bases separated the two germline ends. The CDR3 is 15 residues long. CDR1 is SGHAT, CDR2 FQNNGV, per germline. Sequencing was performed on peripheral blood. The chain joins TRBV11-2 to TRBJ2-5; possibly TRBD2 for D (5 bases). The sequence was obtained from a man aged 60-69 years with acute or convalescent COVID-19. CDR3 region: CASNRGTGRQETQYF. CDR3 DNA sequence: TGTGCCAGCAACCGCGGAACGGGAAGACAAGAGACCCAGTACTTC.